This entry concerns a single T cell receptor (beta chain). Its specificity is not known. The CDR3 loop spans 15 amino acids. Looked up from germline, CDR1 is KGHDR and CDR2 is SFDVKD. V dropped 4 bases and J dropped 1 base, with 11 bases sitting between them. Unique molecular identifiers tagged the TCR beta cDNA libraries. Yield was 500,000 to 600,000 cDNA molecules from about 0.94 to 9.7 million T cells. TCRdb reanalysed the PCR reads using MiXCR and keeps one entry per CDR3 protein. There are 740,000 or so distinct CDR3 sequences in the sample; about 53% occur only once, and 4.6% lies in the top ten. This entry comes from a study of post-analysis software for immune sequencing data. Study-wide results and caveats: Patients carried roughly five TRBV segments more frequently than controls did, and TRBV5-6, TRBV5-1 and TRBV20-1 were among them. Significantly lower normalized Chao1 diversity was found in patients with multiple sclerosis relative to controls. Pronounced co-clustering by F measure was evident among identically batched samples.

The specimen sequenced was blood. This chain joins TRBV24-1 and TRBJ2-3; D perhaps matches TRBD1 (7 bases). The TCR sequence derives from a girl aged 5 to 17 with multiple sclerosis. CDR3 sequence reads: CATSDQGGGTDTQYF. Here the CDR3 DNA reads TGTGCCACCAGTGACCAGGGGGGAGGCACAGATACGCAGTATTTT.